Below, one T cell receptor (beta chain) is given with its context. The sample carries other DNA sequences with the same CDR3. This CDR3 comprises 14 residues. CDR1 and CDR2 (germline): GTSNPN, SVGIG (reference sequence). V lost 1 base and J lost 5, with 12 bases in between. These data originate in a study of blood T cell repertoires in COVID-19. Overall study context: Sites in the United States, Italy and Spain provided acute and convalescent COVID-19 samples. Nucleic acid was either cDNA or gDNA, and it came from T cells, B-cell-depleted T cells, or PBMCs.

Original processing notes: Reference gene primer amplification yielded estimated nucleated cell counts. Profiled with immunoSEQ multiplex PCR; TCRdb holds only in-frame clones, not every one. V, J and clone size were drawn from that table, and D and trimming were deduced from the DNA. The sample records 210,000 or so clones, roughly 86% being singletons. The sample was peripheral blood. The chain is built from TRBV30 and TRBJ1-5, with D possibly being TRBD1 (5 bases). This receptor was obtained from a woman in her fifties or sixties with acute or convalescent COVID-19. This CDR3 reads CAWSGGGSHQPQHF. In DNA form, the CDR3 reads TGTGCCTGGAGTGGGGGGGGATCCCATCAGCCCCAGCATTTT.